The rows below give T cell receptor beta chains drawn from one sample of a study of OX40 agonist ivuxolimab in advanced cancers. Sequencing was performed with immunoSEQ multiplex PCR; in TCRdb, only in-frame clones are kept and a portion is missing. In the table there are 60,000 to 75,000 clones, approximately 86% of which are singletons. The specimen was CD4+ or CD8+ T cells sorted from blood, collected in a trial of the OX40 agonist ivuxolimab. Receptors originate from an adult with an advanced solid tumor such as melanoma, head and neck, liver or kidney cancer. The CDR3 runs from the conserved cysteine through the conserved F or W. The order of the fields is J gene, V gene, clone size, D gene, CDR3 DNA, CDR3 protein. D genes are given only for firm matches. The size field is filled for only some rows; it gives once, few, many or a size class.

J: TRBJ1-5; V: TRBV30; size: .; D: .; DNA: TGTGCCTGGAGTGTATGGGGGGTTAATCAGCCCCAGCATTTT; CDR3: CAWSVWGVNQPQHF
J: TRBJ2-6; V: TRBV7-3; size: .; D: .; DNA: TGTGCCAGCAGCCTCCGACAGACCTCTGGGGCCAACGTCCTGACTTTC; CDR3: CASSLRQTSGANVLTF
J: TRBJ2-5; V: TRBV7-9; size: .; D: TRBD1; DNA: TGTGCCAGCAGCTTAGCCGGACAGGGACAAGAGACCCAGTACTTC; CDR3: CASSLAGQGQETQYF
J: TRBJ1-2; V: TRBV27; size: .; D: .; DNA: TGTGCCAGCAGTTCCCCAGGGGCAGACTATGGCTACACCTTC; CDR3: CASSSPGADYGYTF
J: TRBJ2-7; V: TRBV13; size: .; D: TRBD2; DNA: TGTGCCAGCAGCCCGACTAGCGGGAGGGCCCCATACGAGCAGTACTTC; CDR3: CASSPTSGRAPYEQYF
J: TRBJ2-3; V: TRBV5-1; size: .; D: .; DNA: TGCGCCAGCAGCTTGAAAATAACTAGCACAGATACGCAGTATTTT; CDR3: CASSLKITSTDTQYF
J: TRBJ1-1; V: TRBV4-1; size: .; D: .; DNA: TGCGCCAGCAGCCATGTCCAGAACACTGAAGCTTTCTTT; CDR3: CASSHVQNTEAFF
J: TRBJ1-1; V: TRBV2; size: .; D: .; DNA: TGTGCCAGCAGTCTTCAGGCCAACACTGAAGCTTTCTTT; CDR3: CASSLQANTEAFF
J: TRBJ2-7; V: TRBV5-6; size: few; D: .; DNA: TGTGCCAGCAGCTATCTGGGCAGCTCCTACGAGCAGTACTTC; CDR3: CASSYLGSSYEQYF
J: TRBJ1-1; V: TRBV29-1; size: .; D: TRBD1; DNA: TGCAGCGTTTCCCGACAGGGTGGTGAAGCTTTCTTT; CDR3: CSVSRQGGEAFF
J: TRBJ2-4; V: TRBV6-5; size: .; D: TRBD1; DNA: TGTGCCAGCAGTTACTCGAGGGACAGGGCAAACATTCAGTACTTC; CDR3: CASSYSRDRANIQYF
J: TRBJ2-5; V: TRBV18; size: .; D: .; DNA: TGTGCCAGCTCACCAGGGAGCGGGCAAGAGACCCAGTACTTC; CDR3: CASSPGSGQETQYF
J: TRBJ2-6; V: TRBV5-1; size: .; D: .; DNA: TGCGCCAGCAGCTTGGCTAGCGACTCTGGGGCCAACGTCCTGACTTTC; CDR3: CASSLASDSGANVLTF
J: TRBJ2-3; V: TRBV19; size: .; D: .; DNA: TGTGCCAGTACCATGGGGGCAGGGACTCTTGACACAGATACGCAGTATTTT; CDR3: CASTMGAGTLDTDTQYF
J: TRBJ2-7; V: TRBV28; size: .; D: .; DNA: TGTGCCAGCCTGGGCGCTGATATGGCAGGGTCCTCCTACGAGCAGTACTTC; CDR3: CASLGADMAGSSYEQYF
J: TRBJ2-1; V: TRBV5-1; size: .; D: TRBD2; DNA: TGCGCCAGCAGGGGAGCGGGGGGCCCGAGCTCCTACAATGAGCAGTTCTTC; CDR3: CASRGAGGPSSYNEQFF
J: TRBJ1-1; V: TRBV19; size: medium-sized; D: TRBD1; DNA: TGTGCCAGTAGTGCCACCGGGACAGGGGGGTCAGTAAACACTGAAGCTTTCTTT; CDR3: CASSATGTGGSVNTEAFF
J: TRBJ2-3; V: TRBV5-4; size: .; D: .; DNA: TGTGCCAGCAGCATTTCCGGCACAGATACGCAGTATTTT; CDR3: CASSISGTDTQYF
J: TRBJ1-1; V: TRBV15; size: .; D: .; DNA: TGTGCCACCAGGGCCCTACAGGGTAAGGCTGAAGCTTTCTTT; CDR3: CATRALQGKAEAFF
J: TRBJ1-4; V: TRBV5-4; size: .; D: TRBD1; DNA: TGTGCCAGCAGCTCCCATACAGGGGAGGAAAAACTGTTTTTT; CDR3: CASSSHTGEEKLFF
J: TRBJ2-2; V: TRBV5-1; size: .; D: .; DNA: TGCGCCAGCAGCTTGGACGGACAGCCGAACACCGGGGAGCTGTTTTTT; CDR3: CASSLDGQPNTGELFF
J: TRBJ1-2; V: TRBV28; size: .; D: TRBD1; DNA: TGTGCCAGCAGATCTGGGACAGGGGGAATCGGCTACACCTTC; CDR3: CASRSGTGGIGYTF
J: TRBJ2-5; V: TRBV29-1; size: .; D: .; DNA: TGCAGCGTTCACACAGGGTTCCAAGAGACCCAGTACTTC; CDR3: CSVHTGFQETQYF
J: TRBJ2-5; V: TRBV28; size: .; D: .; DNA: TGTGCCAGCAATTTCGCCTCGGGACCTCTAGAGACCCAGTACTTC; CDR3: CASNFASGPLETQYF
J: TRBJ2-2; V: TRBV19; size: .; D: .; DNA: TGTGCCAGTACAAAGACAGGGAACACCGGGGAGCTGTTTTTT; CDR3: CASTKTGNTGELFF
J: TRBJ2-7; V: TRBV6-1; size: .; D: TRBD2; DNA: TGTGCCAGTGGGACTAGCGGCACAAGCGAGCAGTACTTC; CDR3: CASGTSGTSEQYF
J: TRBJ1-5; V: TRBV19; size: .; D: .; DNA: TGTGCCAGTAGTATTAGGGCAGCTCCACAGCCCCAGCATTTT; CDR3: CASSIRAAPQPQHF
J: TRBJ2-2; V: TRBV7-8; size: .; D: TRBD2; DNA: TGTGCCAGCAGCGGGCGGGAGGGGAGTAACACCGGGGAGCTGTTTTTT; CDR3: CASSGREGSNTGELFF
J: TRBJ2-1; V: TRBV4-1; size: once; D: .; DNA: TGCGCCAGCAGCCTCGGGTCGGCGGGTGAGCAGTTCTTC; CDR3: CASSLGSAGEQFF
J: TRBJ2-5; V: TRBV7-8; size: .; D: .; DNA: TGTGCCAGCAGCTTAGCGCGAGAGACCCAGTACTTC; CDR3: CASSLARETQYF
J: TRBJ1-2; V: TRBV4-1; size: .; D: TRBD1; DNA: TGCGCCAGCAGCCAAGATAAGACAGGGGGTTATGGCTACACCTTC; CDR3: CASSQDKTGGYGYTF
J: TRBJ2-6; V: TRBV19; size: .; D: TRBD2; DNA: TGTGCCAGTAGTCGTCCGGGACTAGCGGGCGTTTCTGGGGCCAACGTCCTGACTTTC; CDR3: CASSRPGLAGVSGANVLTF
J: TRBJ1-1; V: TRBV9; size: .; D: .; DNA: TGTGCCAGCAGCGTAGGGAGGGGGATGGGGAACACTGAAGCTTTCTTT; CDR3: CASSVGRGMGNTEAFF
J: TRBJ2-5; V: TRBV5-1; size: once; D: .; DNA: TGCGCCAGCAGCTTGGAACGGCAAGAGACCCAGTACTTC; CDR3: CASSLERQETQYF
J: TRBJ2-7; V: TRBV7-2; size: few; D: .; DNA: TGTGCCAGCAGCTTACCTAAGAGGGGAGGCGGCGGGGAGTCCTACGAGCAGTACTTC; CDR3: CASSLPKRGGGGESYEQYF
J: TRBJ1-4; V: TRBV21-1; size: once; D: .; DNA: TGTGCCAGCAGCAAAGGGAGGACGGAGAATGAAAAACTGTTTTTT; CDR3: CASSKGRTENEKLFF
J: TRBJ1-4; V: TRBV6-6; size: few; D: .; DNA: TGTGCCAGCAGTTCGGGTGAAAAACTGTTTTTT; CDR3: CASSSGEKLFF
J: TRBJ2-7; V: TRBV7-2; size: .; D: .; DNA: TGTGCCAGCAGCCGAAGGTCGCAGGGAACCTACGAGCAGTACTTC; CDR3: CASSRRSQGTYEQYF
J: TRBJ1-2; V: TRBV5-1; size: .; D: TRBD1; DNA: TGCGCCAGCACCCCGGACAGGGGGGAGGATGGCTACACCTTC; CDR3: CASTPDRGEDGYTF
J: TRBJ1-1; V: TRBV30; size: .; D: .; DNA: TGTGCCTCGAACCTTGCGGGCATAGAGACTGAAGCTTTCTTT; CDR3: CASNLAGIETEAFF
J: TRBJ1-4; V: TRBV28; size: .; D: TRBD1; DNA: TGTGCCAGCGAGCCAGGGGGTAGGGAAAAACTGTTTTTT; CDR3: CASEPGGREKLFF
J: TRBJ1-5; V: TRBV18; size: .; D: .; DNA: TGTGCCAGCTCACCCGAGGGGGTCCAAGATCAGCCCCAGCATTTT; CDR3: CASSPEGVQDQPQHF
J: TRBJ2-5; V: TRBV7-3; size: .; D: TRBD2; DNA: TGTGCCAGCAGCCCACCGACTAGCGGAGTGACTGAGACCCAGTACTTC; CDR3: CASSPPTSGVTETQYF